The 32 T cell receptor beta chains below come from one sample, sequenced in a study of CD8 T cells in ankylosing spondylitis. MiXCR, applied by TCRdb to the 5' RACE reads, yields one record per CDR3 protein. The table records 45,000 to 65,000 distinct CDR3 sequences, 6.5% to 8% of them present only once. Sequenced sample: blood, either unsorted or a sorted T cell fraction (not recorded which). The receptors were gathered from a female donor with ankylosing spondylitis or in good health (not recorded which).

This clonotype was picked up many times. The gene calls are TRBV27 and TRBJ1-5, with D perhaps TRBD1 (5 bases). Germline V gene lookup returns CDR1 MNHEY and CDR2 SMNVEV (reference sequence). The CDR3 consists of 14 residues. V was clipped by 5 bases and J by 4 bases, with 12 bases between them. The DNA of the CDR3 is TGTGCCAGCAGTGCCCGGGGGGTGAATCAGCCCCAGCATTTT. This codes for CASSARGVNQPQHF.

The chain has TRBV7-2 and TRBJ1-5, with D possibly matching TRBD1 (5 bases). V was clipped by 5 bases and J by 0 bases, with 11 bases between them. This CDR3 has 15 residues. Germline CDR1 and CDR2: SGHTA and FQGNSA. The CDR3 is CASSLTANSNQPQHF. The CDR3 DNA sequence: TGTGCCAGCAGCCTGACAGCTAATAGCAATCAGCCCCAGCATTTT. Full variable domain (outside the CDR3, taken from reference TRBV7-2 and TRBJ1-5): GAGVSQSPSNKVTEKGKDVELRCDPISGHTALYWYRQSLGQGLEFLIYFQGNSAPDKSGLPSDRFSAERTGGSVSTLTIQRTQQEDSAVYLCASSLTANSNQPQHFGDGTRLSIL.

This clonotype was seen at least ten times. This rearrangement joins TRBV4-1 to TRBJ2-1, with TRBD2 as a possible D gene (5 bases). Trimming took 5 bases from V and 7 from J, leaving 18 bases between them. This CDR3 is built from 15 residues. Germline V lookup: CDR1 MGHRA, CDR2 YSYEKL. The CDR3 coding sequence is TGCGCCAGCAGCTTTTTTACAGCGGAGGAAAATGAGCAGTTCTTC. Protein product: CASSFFTAEENEQFF.

Ten or more counts support this clonotype. The rearrangement uses TRBV7-8 and TRBJ2-1; D call uncertain. The CDR3 spans 16 residues. V was shortened by 1 base and J by 0 bases, with 10 bases between the two germline ends. Germline V CDR1 and CDR2: SGHVS, FQNEAQ. The CDR3 DNA sequence: TGTGCCAGCAGCTTAGTCCGTGGAAACTCCTACAATGAGCAGTTCTTC. It is translated as CASSLVRGNSYNEQFF.

The chain carries TRBV4-3 and TRBJ2-1, with 10 bases fitting TRBD1. CDR3 length: 15 amino acids. Germline CDR1 LGHNA, CDR2 YSLEER. Trimming took 0 bases from V and 7 from J; bases not matched to a gene: 3. CDR3 amino acids: CASSQDRQGANEQFF. CDR3 bases: TGCGCCAGCAGCCAAGATAGACAGGGGGCAAATGAGCAGTTCTTC.

The sample holds many counts of this clonotype. The chain recombines TRBV4-2 with TRBJ2-6; 8 bases agree with TRBD1. V was clipped by 1 base and J by 4 bases; unmatched bases: 9. The CDR3 totals 18 residues. In germline, CDR1 is LGHNA, CDR2 YNFKEQ. The CDR3 DNA follows: TGTGCCAGCAGCCAAGTCCCGGACAGGGCGTACGGGGCCAACGTCCTGACTTTC. Its translation: CASSQVPDRAYGANVLTF.

In this sample, this clonotype turned up many times. The rearrangement joins TRBV5-1 to TRBJ2-7, with unresolved D. Trimming removed 4 bases from V and 2 bases from J, with 7 bases in between. Germline V gives CDR1 SGHRS, CDR2 YFSETQ. The CDR3 extends over 12 amino acids. The CDR3 bases are TGCGCCAGCAGCCAGTCTACCTACGAGCAGTACTTC. The encoded protein is CASSQSTYEQYF.

V is TRBV6-4 and J is TRBJ1-1, with TRBD1 matching 9 bases. From germline, CDR1 is MRHNA and CDR2 SNTAGT. The V segment lost 5 bases and the J segment 7 bases; nucleotides outside the gene matches: 5. This CDR3 comprises 13 residues. The CDR3 bases are TGTGCCAGCAGTCCCCGGGACAGGGATGAAGCTTTCTTT. Translation gives CASSPRDRDEAFF.

This clonotype appeared many times. This chain uses TRBV11-2 with TRBJ1-1, with D possibly being TRBD1 (5 bases). The CDR3 is 12 amino acids. V was clipped by 8 bases and J by 5 bases, with 12 bases between them. Germline V gene sequence: CDR1 SGHAT, CDR2 FQNNGV. The CDR3 loop is CASQGGRTEAFF. The DNA for the CDR3 is TGTGCCAGCCAGGGCGGTCGGACTGAAGCTTTCTTT.

This clonotype appeared a single time. A much larger clonotype is one base distant, so this may be a read error. The chain uses TRBV5-5 and TRBJ1-1; D gene ambiguous. Germline CDR1 reads SGHKS; CDR2 reads YYEKEE (reference sequence). This CDR3 is built from 15 residues. The CDR3 bases are TGTGCCTGCAGCTTGAGTGGTCAGCTGAACACTGAAGCTTTCTTT. Protein: CACSLSGQLNTEAFF.

There are many counts of this clonotype. The chain links TRBV29-1 to TRBJ2-1; 8 bases are a match to TRBD1. V lost 4 bases, J lost 14 bases, and 7 bases stayed unmatched. CDR1 SQVTM and CDR2 ANQGSEA come from the germline V gene. The CDR3 length is 11 residues. The CDR3 protein is CSVGSRQGKFF. DNA of the CDR3: TGCAGCGTTGGGAGTCGACAGGGGAAGTTCTTC.

There are many counts of this clonotype. V is TRBV20-1 and J is TRBJ2-7; no definite D call. This CDR3 region has 14 residues. CDR1 and CDR2 (germline): DFQATT, SNEGSKA (reference sequence). The germline V and J ends were trimmed by 2 bases and 1 base, with 12 bases remaining between them. The DNA for the CDR3 is TGCAGTGCTAGATTTGGGATTAAATCCTACGAGCAGTACGTC. Its translation: CSARFGIKSYEQYV.

This clonotype turned up a few times. The chain has TRBV9 and TRBJ2-3, with TRBD1 matching over 9 bases. Germline loops: CDR1 SGDLS, CDR2 YYNGEE. The CDR3 runs to 16 residues. V shed 2 bases, J shed 0 bases, and the junction held 4 bases outside the gene matches. The CDR3 DNA reads as TGTGCCAGCAGCGTTGGGGACAGGGTGAGCACAGATACGCAGTATTTT. Encoded protein: CASSVGDRVSTDTQYF.

The chain joins TRBV7-8 to TRBJ2-2, with D possibly being TRBD2 (6 bases). CDR1 is SGHVS, CDR2 FQNEAQ, per germline. This CDR3 region has 18 residues. Trimming took 4 bases from V and 7 from J, leaving 25 bases between them. CDR3 region: CASSSDIGRSIMGGELFF. CDR3 DNA: TGTGCCAGCAGCTCAGATATTGGGAGGTCCATCATGGGCGGGGAGCTGTTTTTT. The variable domain in full, completed from reference TRBV7-8 and TRBJ2-2, reads GAGVSQSPRYKVAKRGQDVALRCDPISGHVSLFWYQQALGQGPEFLTYFQNEAQLDKSGLPSDRFFAERPEGSVSTLKIQRTQQEDSAVYLCASSSDIGRSIMGGELFFGEGSRLTVL.

This clonotype appeared many times. The J gene is TRBJ2-5, the V gene TRBV20-1; D gene uncertain. Germline V CDR1 and CDR2: DFQATT, SNEGSKA (reference sequence). Trimming took off 3 bases at V and 4 bases at J, with 12 bases between the two ends. The CDR3 length is 13 residues. This CDR3 reads CSASGRYGETQYF. The CDR3 DNA reads as TGCAGTGCTAGTGGACGGTACGGAGAGACCCAGTACTTC.

This clonotype was counted ten times or more. The chain combines TRBV25-1 with TRBJ1-1; D remains unclear. Trimming stripped 1 base from V and 2 bases from J, with 8 bases between. The germline gives CDR1 MGHDK, CDR2 SYGVNS. The CDR3 totals 14 residues. The CDR3, as DNA: TGTGCCAGCAGTGAATGGATAGAAAACACTGAAGCTTTCTTT. Its translation is CASSEWIENTEAFF.

Many counts were recorded for this clonotype. The chain couples TRBV5-1 to TRBJ2-4; D gene unclear. The CDR3 is made up of 15 amino acids. CDR1 is SGHRS and CDR2 is YFSETQ in the germline V gene. V was clipped by 3 bases and J by 3 bases, with 13 bases between them. The CDR3 bases are TGCGCCAGCAGCTCTACCTCGGGCAGCAAAAACATTCAGTACTTC. Its protein product is CASSSTSGSKNIQYF.

The DNA of the CDR3 is TGCGCCAGCAGCGGACAGGGAGCCTACAATGAGCAGTTCTTC. Translating gives CASSGQGAYNEQFF. This sequence joins TRBV5-1 and TRBJ2-1; 8 positions match TRBD1. The CDR3 is made up of 14 amino acids. Germline assignment: CDR1 SGHRS and CDR2 YFSETQ. The junction had 2 bases not matched to a gene; V was cut back by 4 bases and J by 2 bases.

This clonotype was counted at least ten times. The V and J genes are TRBV20-1 and TRBJ2-1; 7 positions agree with TRBD2. The CDR3 extends over 15 amino acids. The trim removed 0 bases at V and 0 bases at J, leaving 2 bases unmatched. Germline CDR1 and CDR2: DFQATT and SNEGSKA (reference sequence). Here the CDR3 reads CSARDPGGSYNEQFF. CDR3 coding DNA: TGCAGTGCTAGAGATCCGGGGGGCTCCTACAATGAGCAGTTCTTC.

At least ten counts were recorded for this clonotype. This chain uses TRBV5-1 with TRBJ1-2; 7 bases match TRBD1. This CDR3 region has 13 residues. Germline loops: CDR1 SGHRS, CDR2 YFSETQ. V lost 4 bases and J lost 6; bases outside the gene matches: 6. As DNA, the CDR3 is TGCGCCAGCAGCCCCGGACAGGACAATGGCTACACCTTC. It specifies CASSPGQDNGYTF.

This clonotype was seen repeatedly, ten times or more. V gene TRBV20-1 combines with J gene TRBJ2-3, with 11 bases aligning to TRBD2. Germline lookup yields CDR1 DFQATT and CDR2 SNEGSKA (reference sequence). This CDR3 region has 17 residues. The V and J ends lost 6 bases and 5 bases, in that order; junction bases with no gene match: 16. The CDR3 sequence: CSAPRPSGGSRGDTQYF. The CDR3 DNA is TGCAGTGCCCCCCGGCCTAGCGGGGGGAGCCGCGGAGATACGCAGTATTTT.

Ten or more counts support this clonotype. The rearrangement links TRBV5-1 to TRBJ2-2; TRBD1 matches at 7 bases. Germline CDR1 SGHRS, CDR2 YFSETQ. After removal of 4 bases from V and 4 bases from J, the junction contained 7 bases not matched to a gene. This CDR3 comprises 15 residues. The CDR3 spells CASSETGFGTGELFF. Here the CDR3 DNA reads TGCGCCAGCAGCGAGACAGGGTTCGGCACCGGGGAGCTGTTTTTT.

This clonotype was picked up many times. The J gene is TRBJ1-1, the V gene TRBV5-1, with 7 bases aligning to TRBD1. The trim removed 0 bases at V and 0 bases at J, leaving 5 bases unmatched. Looked up from germline, CDR1 is SGHRS and CDR2 is YFSETQ. The CDR3 covers 16 residues. The CDR3 spells CASSLGGQSLNTEAFF. The CDR3 DNA follows: TGCGCCAGCAGCTTGGGGGGACAGAGCTTGAACACTGAAGCTTTCTTT.

This clonotype was detected many times. The CDR3: CASSQATGGIYNEQFF. CDR3 bases: TGTGCCAGCAGCCAAGCGACGGGGGGCATCTACAATGAGCAGTTCTTC. This sequence joins TRBV3-1 and TRBJ2-1, with D possibly matching TRBD2 (7 bases). Germline CDR1 reads LGHDT; CDR2 reads YNNKEL (reference sequence). V was pared by 1 base and J by 3 bases, with 13 bases between. The CDR3 consists of 16 residues.

This clonotype was recorded at least ten times. V and J are TRBV5-1 and TRBJ1-2; unclear D gene. The CDR3 covers 14 residues. CDR1 is SGHRS and CDR2 is YFSETQ in the germline V gene. V lost 3 bases to trimming and J lost 5 bases, with 14 bases between them. The chain's CDR3 is CASSSHLDGYGYTF. Written as DNA, the CDR3 is TGCGCCAGCAGCTCGCACCTGGACGGGTATGGCTACACCTTC.

Many counts were recorded for this clonotype. This chain's CDR3 is CASSLGGGPWDTQYF. DNA of the CDR3: TGTGCCAGCAGCTTAGGTGGGGGGCCGTGGGATACGCAGTATTTT. The chain has TRBV7-6 and TRBJ2-3; either TRBD1 or TRBD2 may supply D (6 bases each). The germline CDR1 and CDR2 sequences are SGHVS and FNYEAQ. Trimming removed 1 base from V and 6 bases from J, with 14 bases in between. This CDR3 comprises 15 residues.

The rearrangement links TRBV7-2 to TRBJ1-6; D not certain. Trimming cost V 6 bases and J 13 bases, with 16 bases left between them. This CDR3 has 13 residues. Germline V gene lookup returns CDR1 SGHTA and CDR2 FQGNSA. This chain's CDR3 is CASSLTVGVPLHF. DNA of the CDR3: TGTGCCAGCAGTTTAACAGTCGGAGTTCCCCTCCACTTT.

This clonotype was seen repeatedly, ten times or more. The gene calls are TRBV2 and TRBJ1-1; maybe TRBD1 (6 bases). CDR3 length: 11 residues. V lost 6 bases and J lost 8, with 10 bases in between. Germline CDR1 and CDR2: SNHLY and FYNNEI. CDR3 region: CASRDRGEAFF. The CDR3 DNA follows: TGTGCCAGCAGGGACAGAGGGGAAGCTTTCTTT.

J is TRBJ1-1 and V is TRBV5-1; D is uncertain. V lost 0 bases to trimming and J lost 6 bases, with 9 bases between them. The CDR3 length is 13 residues. Germline assignment: CDR1 SGHRS and CDR2 YFSETQ. The CDR3 coding sequence is TGCGCCAGCAGCTTGGTCGGGGTTGCTGAAGCTTTCTTT. It translates to CASSLVGVAEAFF. Based on the CDR3 plus reference TRBV5-1 and TRBJ1-1, the full variable domain is KAGVTQTPRYLIKTRGQQVTLSCSPISGHRSVSWYQQTPGQGLQFLFEYFSETQRNKGNFPGRFSGRQFSNSRSEMNVSTLELGDSALYLCASSLVGVAEAFFGQGTRLTVV.

This clonotype occurred many times. This chain links TRBV28 with TRBJ2-5, with D possibly called TRBD1 or TRBD2 (5 bases each). The CDR3 spans 15 residues. Trimming left V 2 bases short and J 1 base short, with 11 bases between. Germline V gene sequence: CDR1 MDHEN, CDR2 SYDVKM. CDR3 in DNA: TGTGCCAGCAGTTTAACGCCAGGGACCCAAGAGACCCAGTACTTC. This gives the protein CASSLTPGTQETQYF.

This clonotype came up many times. The chain recombines TRBV18 with TRBJ1-1, with 7 bases matching TRBD1. CDR1 and CDR2 (germline): KGHSH, LQKENI. This CDR3 spans 15 amino acids. V gave up 0 bases and J gave up 1 base; unmatched junction bases: 2. The CDR3 loop is CASSPPEGANTEAFF. CDR3 nucleotides: TGTGCCAGCTCACCACCGGAGGGGGCGAACACTGAAGCTTTCTTT.

Many counts were recorded for this clonotype. The V call is TRBV7-6, the J call TRBJ2-5; D is unclear. Germline CDR1 reads SGHVS; CDR2 reads FNYEAQ. This CDR3 is 16 amino acids long. With 1 base removed from V and 3 bases from J, the gap between germline ends came to 15 bases. For the CDR3, the DNA is TGTGCCAGCAGCTTAGTCTATCCCTTGGTAGAAGAGACCCAGTACTTC. It is translated as CASSLVYPLVEETQYF.